This TCR beta chain derives from a study of CD8 T cells in Susac syndrome. It was negative isolation that provided the CD8+ and CD4+ T cells, whereas TEMRA cells were enriched by FACS. Reverse transcription used about 0.45 to 1 ug RNA and random hexamers. An immunoSEQ multiplex PCR amplified TCR beta CDR3 over 54 Vbeta and 13 Jbeta. From the immunoSEQ multiplex PCR reads, TCRdb called clonotypes with MiXCR, one entry per CDR3 protein. This sample carries around 180,000 distinct CDR3 sequences, nearly 97% of them seen once, and the ten largest clones take about 0.093%. Germline V lookup: CDR1 MGHDK, CDR2 SYGVNS. The CDR3 runs to 14 residues. With 4 bases removed from V and 6 bases from J, the gap between germline ends came to 10 bases.

The rearrangement joins TRBV25-1 to TRBJ1-6; maybe TRBD1 (5 bases). Sequencing used CD4+ T cells from PBMCs. This TCR was recovered from a human donor with multiple sclerosis. This CDR3 reads CASSAGIPNSPLHF. The CDR3 region has the DNA TGTGCCAGCAGTGCAGGGATCCCTAATTCACCCCTCCACTTT.